The TCR beta chain described here comes from a study of regulatory T cells in long-lasting Graves disease. The CDR3 has 15 amino acids. The V end lost 1 base, the J end lost 2 bases, and 12 bases lay between the germline ends. CDR1 and CDR2 from the germline V gene are SGHVS and FNYEAQ. Documented time point: persistent/refractory GD, antithyroid drugs over 5 years with positive TRAb. Construction of the TCR library relied on RNA isolated from PBMCs. This clonotype has just a few counts. Its antigen is currently unknown. Study-level results: Favored gene segments in persistent disease were TRBV28, TRBJ1-2 and TRBJ2-5. Persistent Graves' patients showed less TCR diversity than newly diagnosed ones.

Assembly of TCR beta libraries relied on iRepertoire HTBI primers together with Arm-PCR of CDR3 regions. TCRdb processed the multiplex PCR reads anew with MiXCR; each CDR3 protein has one entry. This sample yields about half a million distinct CDR3 sequences, of which less than 25% are seen a single time; less than 15% belongs to the top ten. The rearrangement links TRBV7-6 to TRBJ2-7; D ambiguous. Source: peripheral blood mononuclear cells (PBMCs), taken when the disease was refractory, from a patient treated with antithyroid drugs. The source is a female donor with Graves disease. In DNA form, the CDR3 reads TGTGCCAGCAGCTTAGAAGCGACACCGACCTACGAGCAGTACTTC. Translating gives CASSLEATPTYEQYF. Based on the CDR3 plus reference TRBV7-6 and TRBJ2-7, the full variable domain is GAGVSQSPRYKVTKRGQDVALRCDPISGHVSLYWYRQALGQGPEFLTYFNYEAQQDKSGLPNDRFSAERPEGSISTLTIQRTEQRDSAMYRCASSLEATPTYEQYFGPGTRLTVT.